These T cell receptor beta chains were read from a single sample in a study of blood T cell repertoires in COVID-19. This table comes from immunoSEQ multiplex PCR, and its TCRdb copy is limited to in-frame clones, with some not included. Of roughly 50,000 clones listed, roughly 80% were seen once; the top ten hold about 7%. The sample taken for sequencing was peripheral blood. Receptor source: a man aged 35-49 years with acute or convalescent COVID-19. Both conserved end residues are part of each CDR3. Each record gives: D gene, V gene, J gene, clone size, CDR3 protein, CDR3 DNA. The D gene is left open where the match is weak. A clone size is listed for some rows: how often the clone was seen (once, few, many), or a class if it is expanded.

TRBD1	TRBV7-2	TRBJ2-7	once	CASSRTGEGTYEQYF	TGTGCCAGCAGCCGGACAGGGGAAGGGACCTACGAGCAGTACTTC
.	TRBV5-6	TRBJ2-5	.	CASSLRGIGETQYF	TGTGCCAGCAGCTTAAGAGGGATTGGGGAGACCCAGTACTTC
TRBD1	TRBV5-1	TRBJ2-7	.	CASSLVGQGGEQYF	TGCGCCAGCAGCTTGGTGGGACAGGGAGGCGAGCAGTACTTC
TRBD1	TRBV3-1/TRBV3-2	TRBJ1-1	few	CASSPGQGVAEAFF	TGTGCCAGCAGCCCCGGACAGGGGGTGGCTGAAGCTTTCTTT
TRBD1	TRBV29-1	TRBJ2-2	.	CSVRSGQGNTGELFF	TGCAGCGTTCGGTCCGGACAGGGCAACACCGGGGAGCTGTTTTTT
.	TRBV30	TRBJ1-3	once	CAWSVTGTGNTIYF	TGTGCCTGGAGTGTAACAGGGACTGGAAACACCATATATTTT
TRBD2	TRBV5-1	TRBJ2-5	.	CASSIGTREETQYF	TGCGCCAGCAGCATCGGGACTAGAGAAGAGACCCAGTACTTC
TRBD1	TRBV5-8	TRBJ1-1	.	CASSARGHEAFF	TGTGCCAGCAGCGCCAGGGGGCATGAAGCTTTCTTT
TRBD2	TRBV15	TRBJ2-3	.	CATRRTSGEFDTQYF	TGTGCCACCAGAAGAACTAGCGGAGAGTTTGATACGCAGTATTTT
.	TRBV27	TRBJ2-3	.	CASSFGGPTDTQYF	TGTGCCAGCAGTTTTGGCGGGCCCACAGATACGCAGTATTTT
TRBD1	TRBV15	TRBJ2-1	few	CATSRGTGGTNEQFF	TGTGCCACCAGCAGAGGGACAGGGGGCACGAATGAGCAGTTCTTC
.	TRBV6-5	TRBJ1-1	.	CASKITRYTEAFF	TGTGCCAGCAAAATCACCCGGTACACTGAAGCTTTCTTT
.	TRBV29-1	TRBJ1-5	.	CSVEVAGGGNQPQHF	TGCAGCGTTGAAGTTGCGGGAGGCGGCAATCAGCCCCAGCATTTT
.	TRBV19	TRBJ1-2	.	CASSIPGLRNGYTF	TGTGCCAGTAGTATTCCGGGATTGCGGAACGGCTACACCTTC
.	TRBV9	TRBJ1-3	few	CASSATQGHPGNTIYF	TGTGCCAGCAGCGCGACACAGGGACATCCTGGAAACACCATATATTTT
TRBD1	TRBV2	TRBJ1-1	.	CASRAGTGNTEAFF	TGTGCCAGCAGAGCCGGGACAGGGAACACTGAAGCTTTCTTT
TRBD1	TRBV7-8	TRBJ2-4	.	CASSFSGRTTGYLAKNIQYF	TGTGCCAGCAGCTTTAGTGGCCGAACGACAGGGTACCTAGCCAAAAACATTCAGTACTTC
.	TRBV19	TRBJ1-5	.	CASSIRGIRNQPQHF	TGTGCCAGTAGTATAAGAGGGATACGCAATCAGCCCCAGCATTTT
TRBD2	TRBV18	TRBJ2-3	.	CASSPGLAQDTQYF	TGTGCCAGCTCACCGGGACTAGCGCAAGATACGCAGTATTTT
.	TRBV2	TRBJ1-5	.	CASSMTGTKNQPQHF	TGTGCCAGCAGTATGACCGGGACAAAAAATCAGCCCCAGCATTTT
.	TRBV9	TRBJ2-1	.	CASSVSGQSSYNEQFF	TGTGCCAGCAGCGTAAGCGGACAGAGCTCCTACAATGAGCAGTTCTTC
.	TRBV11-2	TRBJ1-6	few	CASSLVGGGWNSPLHF	TGTGCCAGCAGCTTAGTGGGGGGGGGATGGAATTCACCCCTCCACTTT
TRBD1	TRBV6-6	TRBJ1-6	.	CASSTGDNSPLHF	TGTGCCAGTTCGACAGGGGACAATTCACCCCTCCACTTT
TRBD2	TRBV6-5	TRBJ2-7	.	CASTPGGGRSHEQYF	TGTGCCAGCACCCCCGGGGGGGGGCGCAGCCACGAGCAGTACTTC
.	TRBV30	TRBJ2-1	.	CAWSAGATTYNEQFF	TGTGCCTGGAGTGCAGGGGCGACAACATACAATGAGCAGTTCTTC
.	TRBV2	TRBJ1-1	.	CASSEIHQAYTEAFF	TGTGCCAGCAGTGAAATTCATCAGGCCTACACTGAAGCTTTCTTT
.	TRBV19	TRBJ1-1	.	CASSQQMNTEAFF	TGTGCCAGTAGTCAACAAATGAACACTGAAGCTTTCTTT